The clone carrying this T cell receptor (beta chain) showed up just a few times. The target antigen is unknown. Germline-derived CDR1 and CDR2 are DFQATT and SNEGSKA (reference sequence). Trimming removed 1 base from V and 1 base from J; junction bases left unmatched: 9. The CDR3 is 16 amino acids. TCRdb redid the calling of the 5' RACE reads with MiXCR, one entry per CDR3 protein. The table shows 350,000 to 500,000 distinct CDR3 sequences, with under 20% occurring only once. The sample belongs to a study of identical twins. Study results and caveats: Zero-insertion analyses could be partly confounded by invariant MAIT and iNKT cells. Out-of-frame alpha sequences shared between twins exhibited an excess of low generation probability.

The rearrangement joins TRBV20-1 to TRBJ2-5, with 7 bases that match TRBD2. The sample taken for sequencing was naive T cells sorted from blood. The clonotype was recovered from a man aged 50-59 years in good health. For the CDR3, the DNA is TGCAGTGCTAGAGGAGTAAGAGCGGGGCCCCAAGAGACCCAGTACTTC. Protein: CSARGVRAGPQETQYF.